This T cell receptor beta chain was captured by sequencing in a study of graft-versus-host responses after intestinal transplantation. Turning to the study itself: Multivisceral, liver-intestinal, or isolated intestinal grafts went to recipients.

Notes on this clone: Antigen: not known.

Findings and caveats of the study: Early HvG declines after transplant were associated with peak circulating GvH clone levels.

The germline V gene encodes CDR1 GTSNPN and CDR2 SVGIG (reference sequence). V lost 4 bases to trimming and J lost 2 bases, with 17 bases between them. The CDR3 has 15 amino acids. Profiling relied on immunoSEQ multiplex PCR, and the TCRdb table lists in-frame clones only, not all of them. The data hold about 81,000 clones, with around 93% observed a single time. The source was unstimulated CD4+ T cells sorted from spleen or lymph node cells, collected before transplant. The clonotype was recovered from a human donor who was the organ donor for an intestinal transplant. V usage is TRBV30 and J usage is TRBJ1-2; tentatively, D is TRBD1 (5 bases). CDR3 sequence (DNA): TGTGCCTGGATTTACCGAACCGACAGCAACTATGGCTACACCTTC. Translated, it gives CAWIYRTDSNYGYTF.